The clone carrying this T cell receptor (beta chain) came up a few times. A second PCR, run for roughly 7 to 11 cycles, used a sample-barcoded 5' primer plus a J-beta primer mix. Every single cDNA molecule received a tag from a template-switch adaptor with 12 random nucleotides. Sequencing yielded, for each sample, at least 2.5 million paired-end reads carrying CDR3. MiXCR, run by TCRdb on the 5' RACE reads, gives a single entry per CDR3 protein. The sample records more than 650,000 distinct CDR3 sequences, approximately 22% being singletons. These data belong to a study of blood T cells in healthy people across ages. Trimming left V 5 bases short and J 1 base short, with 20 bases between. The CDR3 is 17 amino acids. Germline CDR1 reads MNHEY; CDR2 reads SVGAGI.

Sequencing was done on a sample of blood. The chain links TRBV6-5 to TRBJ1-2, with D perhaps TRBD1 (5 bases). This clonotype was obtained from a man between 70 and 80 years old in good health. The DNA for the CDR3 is TGTGCCAGCAGTAACCGACTCCGGGACGTTTATAACTATGGCTACACCTTC. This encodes CASSNRLRDVYNYGYTF.